One T cell receptor beta chain is described in this entry. Its antigen is not identified. This specimen belongs to a study of naive CD8 T cells in extremely preterm neonates. CDR1 is SGHAT and CDR2 is FQNNGV in the germline V gene. The CDR3 consists of 13 residues. Trimming took off 6 bases at V and 0 bases at J, with 9 bases between the two ends. TCRdb's table, derived via immunoSEQ multiplex PCR, lists solely in-frame clones and lacks some. Of about 7,900 clones listed, roughly 98% are singletons. Notes on the study in general: Compared with older groups, preterm CDR3s were shorter, with fewer N additions and less trimming. Shared CDR3 nucleotide sequences: preterm around 3%, term approximately 0.4%, children 0.03%, adults more than 0.0075%.

The chain carries TRBV11-2 and TRBJ2-7; D is unresolved. Sequenced: naive CD8+ T cells from blood. This TCR was sampled from a human donor in good health. The CDR3 loop is CASRTPSSYEQYF. In DNA, the CDR3 is TGTGCCAGCAGGACCCCTAGCTCCTACGAGCAGTACTTC.